The 21 T cell receptor beta chains listed next were all sequenced from one sample in a study of graft-versus-host responses after intestinal transplantation. The table came from immunoSEQ multiplex PCR; TCRdb's copy has only in-frame clones and leaves some out. The table lists 6,000 to 8,000 clones, nearly 85% of them singletons. Investigators treated the graft tissue so that it released intraepithelial and lamina propria lymphocytes. Sequences were derived from ileum tissue, sampled roughly 19 weeks after transplant. The receptors come from a human patient who received an intestinal transplant, so some T cells may come from the graft donor.

The sample holds a few counts of this clone. The chain employs TRBV9 and TRBJ2-2, with a possible D match to TRBD2 (6 bases). This CDR3 is built from 13 residues. Germline CDR1 reads SGDLS; CDR2 reads YYNGEE. Trimming left V 4 bases short and J 7 bases short, with 11 bases between. The CDR3 is CASSTLGGGELFF. The CDR3 coding sequence is TGTGCCAGCAGCACCTTGGGGGGCGGGGAGCTGTTTTTT.

This chain links TRBV30 with TRBJ2-7; 12 bases map to TRBD2. The CDR3 length is 13 residues. Germline CDR1 and CDR2: GTSNPN and SVGIG (reference sequence). The junction had 2 bases not matched to a gene; V was cut back by 5 bases and J by 3 bases. The CDR3 loop reads CAWGTSGYYEQYF. The DNA for the CDR3 is TGTGCCTGGGGGACTAGCGGGTACTACGAGCAGTACTTC.

This sequence joins TRBV29-1 and TRBJ2-7; 8 positions agree with TRBD2. The J segment lost 7 bases and the V segment lost 7 bases, leaving 6 bases of the junction unmatched. The CDR3 spans 11 residues. CDR1 is SQVTM and CDR2 is ANQGSEA in the germline V gene. The CDR3 nucleotides read TGCAGCGGGGTGCGGGGGGTAGAGCAGTACTTC. It encodes CSGVRGVEQYF.

This clone showed up just a few times. The chain couples TRBV7-9 to TRBJ2-1; 9 bases agree with TRBD2. Germline V lookup: CDR1 SEHNR, CDR2 FQNEAQ (reference sequence). V gave up 5 bases and J gave up 11 bases; unmatched junction bases: 7. The CDR3 length is 13 residues. DNA of the CDR3: TGTGCCAGCAGCGCGGTGGCGGGAGGGAAGCAGTTCTTC. Amino acids: CASSAVAGGKQFF.

The chain is built from TRBV18 and TRBJ1-3; 7 bases are shared with TRBD1. The germline V gene encodes CDR1 KGHSH and CDR2 LQKENI. The CDR3 extends over 15 amino acids. Unmatched junction bases numbered 4, after V lost 5 bases and J lost 0 bases. The CDR3 here is CASSEGTASGNTIYF. The CDR3 bases are TGTGCCAGCTCAGAGGGGACAGCCTCTGGAAACACCATATATTTT.

This clone was picked up a small number of times. The chain has TRBV27 and TRBJ2-1, with D unresolved. V was pared by 2 bases and J by 8 bases, with 4 bases between. CDR1 and CDR2 (germline): MNHEY, SMNVEV (reference sequence). This CDR3 is built from 11 residues. CDR3 region: CASSLNYEQFF. In DNA, the CDR3 is TGTGCCAGCAGTTTAAACTATGAGCAGTTCTTC.

This clone was seen only a few times. The rearrangement uses TRBV4-2 and TRBJ2-5; 12 positions match TRBD2. The CDR3 loop spans 16 amino acids. In germline, CDR1 is LGHNA, CDR2 YNFKEQ. Germline trimming cut 4 bases from V and 4 bases from J; bases unmatched to any gene: 7. CDR3 region: CASSPYPGLAGETQYF. The CDR3, as DNA: TGTGCCAGCAGCCCCTATCCGGGACTAGCGGGAGAGACCCAGTACTTC.

The chain joins TRBV6-1 to TRBJ1-4, with TRBD1 matching over 9 bases. The CDR3 loop spans 15 amino acids. In germline, CDR1 is MNHNS, CDR2 SASEGT. Trimming removed 4 bases from V and 7 bases from J; junction bases left unmatched: 7. The CDR3 DNA follows: TGTGCCAGCAGTGCCTTACAGGGGGCGTTTGAAAAACTGTTTTTT. This sequence encodes CASSALQGAFEKLFF.

This clone occurred once. The CDR3 spells CASSRTRSYEQYF. The CDR3 bases are TGTGCCAGCAGCAGGACTAGATCCTACGAGCAGTACTTC. This chain uses TRBV5-4 with TRBJ2-7; 7 nucleotides align to TRBD2. The CDR3 is made up of 13 amino acids. From germline, CDR1 is SGHNT and CDR2 YYREEE (reference sequence). J lost 1 base, V lost 4 bases, and 2 bases had no gene match.

The CDR3 region is CASSIERRTGELFF. As DNA, the CDR3 is TGTGCCAGTAGTATAGAAAGGAGAACCGGGGAGCTGTTTTTT. The chain couples TRBV19 to TRBJ2-2; D gene uncertain. With 0 bases removed from V and 5 bases from J, the gap between germline ends came to 7 bases. Germline-derived CDR1 and CDR2 are LNHDA and SQIVND (reference sequence). CDR3 size: 14 residues.

This clone occurred a few times. The chain carries TRBV7-9 and TRBJ2-7, with TRBD2 identical over 10 bases. The J segment lost 4 bases and the V segment lost 3 bases, leaving 6 bases of the junction unmatched. CDR1 is SEHNR, CDR2 FQNEAQ, per germline (reference sequence). The CDR3 has 15 amino acids. Here the CDR3 reads CASSFGSSGGYEQYF. DNA of the CDR3: TGTGCCAGCAGCTTCGGCTCTAGCGGGGGATACGAGCAGTACTTC. The variable domain in full, completed from reference TRBV7-9 and TRBJ2-7, reads DTGVSQNPRHKITKRGQNVTFRCDPISEHNRLYWYRQTLGQGPEFLTYFQNEAQLEKSRLLSDRFSAERPKGSFSTLEIQRTEQGDSAMYLCASSFGSSGGYEQYFGPGTRLTVT.

This chain joins TRBV5-1 and TRBJ1-1, with 9 bases that match TRBD1. The CDR3 contains 14 residues. V trimming: 4 bases; J trimming: 4 bases; junction bases outside the gene matches: 5. CDR1 and CDR2 (germline): SGHRS, YFSETQ. This chain's CDR3 is CASSVGQGGTEAFF. In DNA, the CDR3 is TGCGCCAGCAGCGTGGGACAGGGAGGCACTGAAGCTTTCTTT.

This rearrangement joins TRBV6-6 to TRBJ1-4; tentative D call: TRBD1 (5 bases). There are 14 residues in the CDR3. Looked up from germline, CDR1 is MNHNY and CDR2 is SVGAGI (reference sequence). The V gene lost 2 bases and the J gene lost 8 bases, with 12 bases spanning the gap. This chain's CDR3 is CASSYTGGREKLFF. In DNA form, the CDR3 reads TGTGCCAGCAGTTACACAGGAGGGCGCGAAAAACTGTTTTTT.

This rearrangement joins TRBV9 to TRBJ2-3; D is unclear. The germline V gene has CDR1 SGDLS and CDR2 YYNGEE. There are 14 residues in the CDR3. Between the trimmed V and J ends, which lost 3 bases and 0 bases, there was a span of 8 bases. In DNA form, the CDR3 reads TGTGCCAGCAGCGATACTGGTAGCACAGATACGCAGTATTTT. Translated, it gives CASSDTGSTDTQYF.

A word on this clone: A read error may account for a junction end that differs from germline. The chain carries TRBV2 and TRBJ2-7; 8 bases agree with TRBD2. The CDR3 is made up of 15 amino acids. CDR1 and CDR2 from the germline V gene are SNHLY and FYNNEI. CDR3 amino acids: CASSKAGVDSYEQYF. The CDR3 DNA reads TGTGCCAGCAGTAAAGCGGGAGTCGACTCCTACGAGCAGTACTTC.

The chain has TRBV5-1 and TRBJ2-7; the match to TRBD1 covers 7 bases. CDR1 is SGHRS, CDR2 YFSETQ, per germline. The junction had 9 bases not matched to a gene; V was cut back by 0 bases and J by 3 bases. The CDR3 runs 16 residues. CDR3 in DNA: TGCGCCAGCAGCTTGGGGGACAGTTACTCAAACTACGAGCAGTACTTC. This encodes CASSLGDSYSNYEQYF.

This clone was detected only once. The chain links TRBV6-5 to TRBJ1-5, with 7 bases matching TRBD1. This CDR3 has 15 residues. The germline gives CDR1 MNHEY, CDR2 SVGAGI. Trimming removed 5 bases from V and 3 bases from J; junction bases left unmatched: 7. This chain's CDR3 is CASSVGTGVNQPQHF. For the CDR3, the DNA is TGTGCCAGCAGTGTAGGCACAGGGGTCAATCAGCCCCAGCATTTT.

This clone was detected only once. V gene TRBV10-3 combines with J gene TRBJ2-3; unclear D gene. This CDR3 region has 12 residues. The V gene lost 3 bases and the J gene lost 5 bases, with 6 bases spanning the gap. The germline CDR1 and CDR2 sequences are ENHRY and SYGVKD. DNA of the CDR3: TGTGCCATCAGTGACTCCCGAGATACGCAGTATTTT. This sequence encodes CAISDSRDTQYF.

V usage is TRBV11-3 and J usage is TRBJ2-1, with D tentatively TRBD2 (6 bases). From germline, CDR1 is SGHNT and CDR2 YENEEA. V lost 5 bases and J 2 bases, leaving 22 bases between the germline ends. The CDR3 runs 18 residues. CDR3 in amino acids: CASSTGELGGPAYNEQFF. CDR3 sequence (DNA): TGTGCCAGCAGCACGGGGGAACTGGGGGGACCTGCCTACAATGAGCAGTTCTTC.

CDR3 sequence reads: CSVKGANQPQHF. DNA for the CDR3: TGCAGCGTCAAAGGGGCCAATCAGCCCCAGCATTTT. This rearrangement joins TRBV29-1 to TRBJ1-5, with TRBD1 as a possible D gene (5 bases). This CDR3 has 12 amino acids. V lost 6 bases to trimming and J lost 3 bases, with 9 bases between them. Germline V gives CDR1 SQVTM, CDR2 ANQGSEA. The full variable domain, in which reference TRBV29-1 and TRBJ1-5 provide the parts outside the CDR3, is SAVISQKPSRDICQRGTSLTIQCQVDSQVTMMFWYRQQPGQSLTLIATANQGSEATYESGFVIDKFPISRPNLTFSTLTVSNMSPEDSSIYLCSVKGANQPQHFGDGTRLSIL.

The chain has TRBV5-1 and TRBJ2-7; possible D gene TRBD1, 5 bases. The CDR3 has 16 amino acids. Germline V gives CDR1 SGHRS, CDR2 YFSETQ. V was pared by 4 bases and J by 5 bases, with 22 bases between. As DNA, the CDR3 is TGCGCCAGCAGCGCTGGTGGGGCCGGGCTTTGGGACGAGCAGTACTTC. Residues: CASSAGGAGLWDEQYF.